This T cell receptor (beta chain) came from a study of blood T cell repertoires in COVID-19. This table comes from immunoSEQ multiplex PCR, and its TCRdb copy is limited to in-frame clones, with some not included. The table records around 160,000 clones, 84% of them present only once. The TCR was taken from a woman aged 45-65 years who had been exposed to COVID-19. Sequencing was carried out using PBMCs or T cells enriched from blood (not recorded which).

For the CDR3, the DNA is TGTGCCAGTCAACTAGGAAAACGCACTGAAGCTTTCTTT. Translated, it gives CASQLGKRTEAFF. The rearrangement joins TRBV19 to TRBJ1-1; D not certain. The CDR3 contains 13 residues. V was pared by 8 bases and J by 4 bases, with 14 bases between. Germline CDR1 LNHDA, CDR2 SQIVND (reference sequence).